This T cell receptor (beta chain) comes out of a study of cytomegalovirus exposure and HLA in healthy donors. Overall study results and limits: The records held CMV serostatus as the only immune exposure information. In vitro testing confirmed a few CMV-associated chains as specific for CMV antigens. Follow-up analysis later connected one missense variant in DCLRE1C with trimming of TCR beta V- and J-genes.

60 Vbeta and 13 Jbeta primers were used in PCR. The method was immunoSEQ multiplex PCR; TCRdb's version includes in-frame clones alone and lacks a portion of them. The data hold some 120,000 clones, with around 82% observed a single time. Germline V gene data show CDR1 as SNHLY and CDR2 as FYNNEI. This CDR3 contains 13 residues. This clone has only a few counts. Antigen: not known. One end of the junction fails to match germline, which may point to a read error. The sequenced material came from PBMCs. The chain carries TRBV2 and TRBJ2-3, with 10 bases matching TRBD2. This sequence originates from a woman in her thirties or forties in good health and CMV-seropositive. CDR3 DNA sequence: TGTGCCAGCAGTGAGGGCCTTAGCGGGAGGATGGATTTT. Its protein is CASSEGLSGRMDF.